This T cell receptor (beta chain) was documented in a study of blood T cell repertoires in COVID-19. Sequenced by immunoSEQ multiplex PCR; TCRdb stores in-frame clones only, minus some. The sample includes some 220,000 clones, 86% of them seen just once. Germline CDR1 SGHAT, CDR2 FQNNGV. Trimming removed 1 base from V and 9 bases from J, with 16 bases in between. The CDR3 consists of 16 residues. The chain employs TRBV11-2 and TRBJ1-6; TRBD1 is a possible D gene (6 bases). The TCR was taken from a woman aged 40 to 55 with acute COVID-19. The sample consisted of PBMCs or T cells enriched from blood (not recorded which). The CDR3 nucleotides are TGTGCCAGCAGCTTAGGAGGGCAGGGGAAGGGTTCACCCCTCCACTTT. Protein product: CASSLGGQGKGSPLHF.